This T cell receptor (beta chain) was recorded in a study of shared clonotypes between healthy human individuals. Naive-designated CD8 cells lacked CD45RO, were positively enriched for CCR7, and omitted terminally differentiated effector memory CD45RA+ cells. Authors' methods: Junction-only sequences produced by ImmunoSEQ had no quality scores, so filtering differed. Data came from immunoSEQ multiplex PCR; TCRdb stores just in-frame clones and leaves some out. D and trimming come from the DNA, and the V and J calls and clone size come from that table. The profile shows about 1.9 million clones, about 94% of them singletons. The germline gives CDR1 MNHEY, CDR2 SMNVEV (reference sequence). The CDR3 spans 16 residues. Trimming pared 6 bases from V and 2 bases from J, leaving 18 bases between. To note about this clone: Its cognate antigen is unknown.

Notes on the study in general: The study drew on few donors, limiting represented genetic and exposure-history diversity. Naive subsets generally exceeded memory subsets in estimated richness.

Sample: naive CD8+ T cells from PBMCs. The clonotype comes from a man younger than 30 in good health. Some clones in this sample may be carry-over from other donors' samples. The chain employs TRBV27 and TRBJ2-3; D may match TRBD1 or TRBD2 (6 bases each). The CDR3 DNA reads TGTGCCAGCAGCCACTGGGGGGACACCAACACAGATACGCAGTATTTT. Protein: CASSHWGDTNTDTQYF.